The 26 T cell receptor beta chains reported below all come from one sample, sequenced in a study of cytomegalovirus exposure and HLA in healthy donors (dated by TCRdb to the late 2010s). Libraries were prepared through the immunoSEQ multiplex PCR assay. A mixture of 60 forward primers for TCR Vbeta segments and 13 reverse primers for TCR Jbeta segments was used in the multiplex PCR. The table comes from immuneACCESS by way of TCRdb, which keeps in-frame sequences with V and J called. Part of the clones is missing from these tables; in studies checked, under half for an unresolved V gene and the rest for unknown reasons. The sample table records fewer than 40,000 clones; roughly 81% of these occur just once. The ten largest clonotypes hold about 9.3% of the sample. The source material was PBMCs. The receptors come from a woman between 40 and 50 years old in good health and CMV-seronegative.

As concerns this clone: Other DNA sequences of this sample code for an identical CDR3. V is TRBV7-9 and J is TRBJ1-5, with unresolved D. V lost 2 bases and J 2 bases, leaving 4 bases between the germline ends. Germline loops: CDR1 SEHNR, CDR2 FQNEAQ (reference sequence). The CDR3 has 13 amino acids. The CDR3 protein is CASSLTGNQPQHF. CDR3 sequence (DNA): TGTGCCAGCAGCTTAACTGGCAATCAGCCCCAGCATTTT.

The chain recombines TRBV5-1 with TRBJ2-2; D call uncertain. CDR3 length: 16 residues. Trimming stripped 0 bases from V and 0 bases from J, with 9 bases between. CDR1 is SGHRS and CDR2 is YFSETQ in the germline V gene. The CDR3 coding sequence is TGCGCCAGCAGCTTGGTCGGGTCCCCGAACACCGGGGAGCTGTTTTTT. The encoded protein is CASSLVGSPNTGELFF. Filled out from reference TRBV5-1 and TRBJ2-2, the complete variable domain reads KAGVTQTPRYLIKTRGQQVTLSCSPISGHRSVSWYQQTPGQGLQFLFEYFSETQRNKGNFPGRFSGRQFSNSRSEMNVSTLELGDSALYLCASSLVGSPNTGELFFGEGSRLTVL.

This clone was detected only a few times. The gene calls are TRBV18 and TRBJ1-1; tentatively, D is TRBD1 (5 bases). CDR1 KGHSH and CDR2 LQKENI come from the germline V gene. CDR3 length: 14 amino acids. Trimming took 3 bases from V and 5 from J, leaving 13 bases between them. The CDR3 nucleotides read TGTGCCAGCTCACCTTCTAATGGGGGGACTGAAGCTTTCTTT. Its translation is CASSPSNGGTEAFF.

In nucleotides, the CDR3 is TGTGCCAGTAGTATTTGGGGCAGGGATTTTGCTGAAGCTTTCTTT. Residues: CASSIWGRDFAEAFF. The chain couples TRBV19 to TRBJ1-1; a weak D match, TRBD1 (5 bases). The V gene lost 3 bases and the J gene lost 6 bases, with 17 bases spanning the gap. The CDR3 loop spans 15 amino acids. CDR1 is LNHDA and CDR2 is SQIVND in the germline V gene (reference sequence). The full variable domain, completed using reference TRBV19 and TRBJ1-1, is DGGITQSPKYLFRKEGQNVTLSCEQNLNHDAMYWYRQDPGQGLRLIYYSQIVNDFQKGDIAEGYSVSREKKESFPLTVTSAQKNPTAFYLCASSIWGRDFAEAFFGQGTRLTVV.

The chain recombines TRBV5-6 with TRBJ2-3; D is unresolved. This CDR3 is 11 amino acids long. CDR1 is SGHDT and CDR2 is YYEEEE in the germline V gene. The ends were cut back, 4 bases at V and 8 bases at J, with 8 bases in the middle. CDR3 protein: CASSRSGTQYF. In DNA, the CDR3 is TGTGCCAGCAGCCGGTCTGGTACGCAGTATTTT.

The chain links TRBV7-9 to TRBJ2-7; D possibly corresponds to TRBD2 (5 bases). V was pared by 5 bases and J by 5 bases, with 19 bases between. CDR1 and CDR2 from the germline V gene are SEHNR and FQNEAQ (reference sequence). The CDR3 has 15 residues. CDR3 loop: CASSATGIPAHEQYV. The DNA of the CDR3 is TGTGCCAGCAGCGCTACCGGGATCCCTGCCCACGAGCAGTACGTC.

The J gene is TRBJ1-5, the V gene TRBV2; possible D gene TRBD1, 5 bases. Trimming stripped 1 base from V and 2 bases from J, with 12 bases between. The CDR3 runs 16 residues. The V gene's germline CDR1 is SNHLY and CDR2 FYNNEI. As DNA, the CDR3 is TGTGCCAGCAGTGAAGAAAGGGGTGAGGGCAATCAGCCCCAGCATTTT. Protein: CASSEERGEGNQPQHF.

The CDR3 bases are TGTGCCAGCAGACTCGAAGGCAGCGCGTTCCGTGGCTACACCTTC. Translating it yields CASRLEGSAFRGYTF. The genes are TRBV6-5 and TRBJ1-2; no reliable D call. Trimming stripped 6 bases from V and 7 bases from J, with 21 bases between. Germline CDR1 and CDR2: MNHEY and SVGAGI. The CDR3 is 15 residues long.

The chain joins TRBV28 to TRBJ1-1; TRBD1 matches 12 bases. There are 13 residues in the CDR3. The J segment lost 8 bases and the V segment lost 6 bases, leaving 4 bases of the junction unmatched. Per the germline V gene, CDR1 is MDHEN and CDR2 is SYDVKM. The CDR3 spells CASRYGTGGEAFF. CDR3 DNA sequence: TGTGCCAGCAGATACGGGACAGGGGGCGAAGCTTTCTTT.

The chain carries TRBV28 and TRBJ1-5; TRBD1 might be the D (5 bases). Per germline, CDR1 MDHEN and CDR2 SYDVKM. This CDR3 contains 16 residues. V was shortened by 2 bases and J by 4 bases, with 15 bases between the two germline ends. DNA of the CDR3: TGTGCCAGCAGTTTAATGGGTAAGGGGAAGAATCAGCCCCAGCATTTT. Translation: CASSLMGKGKNQPQHF.

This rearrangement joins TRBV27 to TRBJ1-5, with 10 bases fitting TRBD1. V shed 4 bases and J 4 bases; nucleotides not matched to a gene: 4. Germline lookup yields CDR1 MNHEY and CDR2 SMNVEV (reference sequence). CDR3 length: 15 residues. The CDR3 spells CASSSGTGANQPQHF. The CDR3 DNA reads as TGTGCCAGCAGTTCCGGGACAGGGGCAAATCAGCCCCAGCATTTT.

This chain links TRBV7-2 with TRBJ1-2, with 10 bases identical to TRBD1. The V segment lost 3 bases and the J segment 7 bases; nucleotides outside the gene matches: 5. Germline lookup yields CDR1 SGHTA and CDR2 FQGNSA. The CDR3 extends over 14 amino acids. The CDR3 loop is CASSFRQGAGGYTF. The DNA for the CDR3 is TGTGCCAGCAGCTTTAGACAGGGGGCAGGTGGCTACACCTTC.

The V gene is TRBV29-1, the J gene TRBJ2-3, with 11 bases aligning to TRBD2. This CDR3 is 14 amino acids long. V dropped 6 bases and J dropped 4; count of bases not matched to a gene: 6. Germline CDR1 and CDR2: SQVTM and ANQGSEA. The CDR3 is CSVPVAGGADTQYF. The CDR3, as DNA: TGCAGCGTCCCGGTAGCGGGGGGGGCAGATACGCAGTATTTT.

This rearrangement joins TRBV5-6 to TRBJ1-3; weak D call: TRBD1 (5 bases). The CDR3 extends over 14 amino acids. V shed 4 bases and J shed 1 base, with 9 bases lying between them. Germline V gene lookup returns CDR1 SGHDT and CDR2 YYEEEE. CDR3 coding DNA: TGTGCCAGCAGCGTAGGGACTTCTGGAAACACCATATATTTT. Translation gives CASSVGTSGNTIYF.

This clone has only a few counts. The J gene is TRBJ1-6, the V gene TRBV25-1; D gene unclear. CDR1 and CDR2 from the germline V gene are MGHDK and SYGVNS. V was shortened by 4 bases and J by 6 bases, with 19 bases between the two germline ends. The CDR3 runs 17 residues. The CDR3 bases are TGTGCCAGCAGTGGCCCCCTTCGGGGTCTAGGTAATTCACCCCTCCACTTT. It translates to CASSGPLRGLGNSPLHF.

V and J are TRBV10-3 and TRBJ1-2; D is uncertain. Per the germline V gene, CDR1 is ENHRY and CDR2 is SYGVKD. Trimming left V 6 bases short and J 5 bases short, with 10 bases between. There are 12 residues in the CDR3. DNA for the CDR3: TGTGCCATCAGGCTAGAACAATATGGCTACACCTTC. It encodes CAIRLEQYGYTF.

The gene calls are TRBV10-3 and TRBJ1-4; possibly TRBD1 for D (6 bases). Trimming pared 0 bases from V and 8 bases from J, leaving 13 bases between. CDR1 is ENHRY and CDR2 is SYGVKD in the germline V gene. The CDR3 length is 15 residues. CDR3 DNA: TGTGCCATCAGTGAGTCTCAACAGGGTGGAGAAAAACTGTTTTTT. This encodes CAISESQQGGEKLFF.

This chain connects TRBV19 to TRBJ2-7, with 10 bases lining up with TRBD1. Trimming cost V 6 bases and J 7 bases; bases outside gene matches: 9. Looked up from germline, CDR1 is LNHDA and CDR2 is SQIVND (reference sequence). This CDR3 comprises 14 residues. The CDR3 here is CASSPGQGVREQYF. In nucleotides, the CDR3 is TGTGCCAGTAGCCCTGGACAGGGGGTTAGGGAGCAGTACTTC.

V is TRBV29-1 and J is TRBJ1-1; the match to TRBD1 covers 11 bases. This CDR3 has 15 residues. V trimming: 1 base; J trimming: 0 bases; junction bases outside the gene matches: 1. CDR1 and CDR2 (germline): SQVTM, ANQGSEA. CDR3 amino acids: CSVEGGQGVNTEAFF. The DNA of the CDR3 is TGCAGCGTTGAAGGGGGACAGGGGGTGAACACTGAAGCTTTCTTT. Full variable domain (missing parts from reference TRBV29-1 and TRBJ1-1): SAVISQKPSRDICQRGTSLTIQCQVDSQVTMMFWYRQQPGQSLTLIATANQGSEATYESGFVIDKFPISRPNLTFSTLTVSNMSPEDSSIYLCSVEGGQGVNTEAFFGQGTRLTVV.

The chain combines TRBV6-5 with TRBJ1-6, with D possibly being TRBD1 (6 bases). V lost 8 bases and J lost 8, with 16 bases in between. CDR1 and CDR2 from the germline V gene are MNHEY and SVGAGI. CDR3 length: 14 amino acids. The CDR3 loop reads CASGLGGGDSPLHF. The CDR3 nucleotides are TGTGCCAGCGGGTTGGGAGGGGGAGATTCACCCCTCCACTTT.

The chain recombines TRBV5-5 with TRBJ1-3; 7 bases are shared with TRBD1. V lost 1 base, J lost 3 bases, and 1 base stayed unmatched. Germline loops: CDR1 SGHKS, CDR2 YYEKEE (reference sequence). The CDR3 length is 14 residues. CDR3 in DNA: TGTGCCAGCAGCTTGTCAGGGGGTGGAAACACCATATATTTT. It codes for CASSLSGGGNTIYF. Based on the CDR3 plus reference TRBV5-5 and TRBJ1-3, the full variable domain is DAGVTQSPTHLIKTRGQQVTLRCSPISGHKSVSWYQQVLGQGPQFIFQYYEKEERGRGNFPDRFSARQFPNYSSELNVNALLLGDSALYLCASSLSGGGNTIYFGEGSWLTVV.

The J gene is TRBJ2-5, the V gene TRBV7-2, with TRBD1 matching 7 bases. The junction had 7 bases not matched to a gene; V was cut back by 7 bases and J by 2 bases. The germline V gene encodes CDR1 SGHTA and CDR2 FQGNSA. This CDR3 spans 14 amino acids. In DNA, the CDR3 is TGTGCCAGCACCGGCTACAGGGGACAAGAGACCCAGTACTTC. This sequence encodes CASTGYRGQETQYF.

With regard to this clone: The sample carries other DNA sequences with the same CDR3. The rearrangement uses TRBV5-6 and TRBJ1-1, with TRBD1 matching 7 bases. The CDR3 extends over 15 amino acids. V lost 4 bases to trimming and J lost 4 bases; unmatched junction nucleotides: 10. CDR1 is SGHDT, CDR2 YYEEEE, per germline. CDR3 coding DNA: TGTGCCAGCAGCGCACTGAGAGGGGGCGGCACTGAAGCTTTCTTT. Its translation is CASSALRGGGTEAFF. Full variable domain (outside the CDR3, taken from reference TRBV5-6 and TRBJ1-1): DAGVTQSPTHLIKTRGQQVTLRCSPKSGHDTVSWYQQALGQGPQFIFQYYEEEERQRGNFPDRFSGHQFPNYSSELNVNALLLGDSALYLCASSALRGGGTEAFFGQGTRLTVV.

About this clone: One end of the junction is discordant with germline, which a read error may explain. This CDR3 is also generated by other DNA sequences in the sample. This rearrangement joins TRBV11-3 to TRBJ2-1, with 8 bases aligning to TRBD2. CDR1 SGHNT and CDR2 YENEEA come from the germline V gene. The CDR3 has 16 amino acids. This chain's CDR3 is CASSLDGRGGLDEQFF. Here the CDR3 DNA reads TGTGCCAGTAGCTTAGACGGTCGGGGGGGCCTGGATGAGCAGTTCTTC. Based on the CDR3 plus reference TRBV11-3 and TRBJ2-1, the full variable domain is EAGVVQSPRYKIIEKKQPVAFWCNPISGHNTLYWYLQNLGQGPELLIRYENEEAVDDSQLPKDRFSAERLKGVDSTLKIQPAELGDSAVYLCASSLDGRGGLDEQFFGPGTRLTVL.

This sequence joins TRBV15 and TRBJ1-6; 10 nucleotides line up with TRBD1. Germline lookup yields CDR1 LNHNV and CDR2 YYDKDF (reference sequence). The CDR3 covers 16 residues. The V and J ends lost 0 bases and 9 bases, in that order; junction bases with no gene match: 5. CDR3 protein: CATSREGGQGTSPLHF. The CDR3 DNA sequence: TGTGCCACCAGCAGAGAGGGGGGACAGGGGACTTCACCCCTCCACTTT.

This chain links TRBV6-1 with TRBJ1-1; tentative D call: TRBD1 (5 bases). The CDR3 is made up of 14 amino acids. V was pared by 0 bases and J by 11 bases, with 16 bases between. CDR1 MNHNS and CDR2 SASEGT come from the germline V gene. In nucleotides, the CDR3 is TGTGCCAGCAGTGAAGCGGGCGGGGCTTGGAATGCTTTCTTT. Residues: CASSEAGGAWNAFF.